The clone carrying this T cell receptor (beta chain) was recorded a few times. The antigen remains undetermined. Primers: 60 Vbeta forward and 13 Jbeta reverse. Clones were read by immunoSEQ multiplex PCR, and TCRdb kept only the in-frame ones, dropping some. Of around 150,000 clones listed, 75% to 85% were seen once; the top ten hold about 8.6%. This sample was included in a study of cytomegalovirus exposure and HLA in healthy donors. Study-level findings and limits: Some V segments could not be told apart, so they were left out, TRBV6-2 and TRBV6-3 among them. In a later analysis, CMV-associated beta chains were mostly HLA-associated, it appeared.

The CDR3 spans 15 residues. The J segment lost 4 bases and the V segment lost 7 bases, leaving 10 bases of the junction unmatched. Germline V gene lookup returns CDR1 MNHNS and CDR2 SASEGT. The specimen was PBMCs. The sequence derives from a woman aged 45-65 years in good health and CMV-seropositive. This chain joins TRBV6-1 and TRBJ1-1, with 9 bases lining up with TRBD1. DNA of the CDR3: TGTGCCAGCACCCTAGGGGGACAGGGAGGCACTGAAGCTTTCTTT. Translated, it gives CASTLGGQGGTEAFF.